This TCR beta chain appears in the sequencing data of a study of control samples from healthy donors and cancer patients. Measured with immunoSEQ multiplex PCR; TCRdb has only the in-frame clones, and not every one. The sample carries about 130,000 clones, 80% to 95% recorded once. J lost 1 base, V lost 7 bases, and 11 bases had no gene match. The V gene's germline CDR1 is MNHEY and CDR2 SMNVEV (reference sequence). The CDR3 contains 16 residues. Source material: blood. The receptor comes from a man between 18 and 29 years old in good health. The gene calls are TRBV27 and TRBJ2-7; 9 bases map to TRBD2. CDR3 loop: CASTPWGRGGSYEQYF. The CDR3 DNA reads TGTGCCAGCACCCCGTGGGGGCGGGGGGGATCCTACGAGCAGTACTTC.